This is a list of T cell receptor beta chains from one sample in a study of low-dose radiotherapy and immunotherapy resistance in tumors. TCRdb independently ran MiXCR on the reads; one entry per CDR3 protein. The sample comprises under 75,000 distinct CDR3 sequences, less than 30% of which are singletons, and 6.5% to 7% rests with the top ten. The specimen was PBMCs, collected after low-dose radiotherapy plus immunotherapy. These receptor sequences come from a male donor with prostate cancer. Each CDR3 is given with its conserved first and last residue. The D gene is left open where the match is weak. Size tells how often a clone was seen (once, few, many) or the class of an expanded clone, and some rows leave it out.

TRBV28	TRBJ1-3	-	many	TGTGCCAGCAGTTTAAGTTATTTAGGGGGCTCTGGAAACACCATATATTTT	CASSLSYLGGSGNTIYF
TRBV4-1	TRBJ2-7	TRBD2	many	TGCGCCAGCAGCCCGAATCCGGGACTAGCGGGGTACGAGCAGTACTTC	CASSPNPGLAGYEQYF
TRBV3-1	TRBJ2-6	TRBD1	many	TGTGCCAGCAGCCGAGAACAGGGGGCGGTAGCTGGGGCCAACGTCCTGACTTTC	CASSREQGAVAGANVLTF
TRBV29-1	TRBJ2-2	-	many	TGCAGCGTCTCCGGGACACATTACACCGGGGAGCTGTTTTTT	CSVSGTHYTGELFF
TRBV6-2/TRBV6-3	TRBJ2-1	TRBD1	few	TGTGCCAGCAGTTCAGTAGCCGCAGGGGGCGTTTTTATTTTCTTC	CASSSVAAGGVFIFF
TRBV20-1	TRBJ1-4	TRBD1	many	TGCAGTGCTAGAGATCCGGCAGGGGGGGGTGAAAAACTGTTTTTT	CSARDPAGGGEKLFF
TRBV28	TRBJ2-7	TRBD1	many	TGTGCCAGCAGATCCGAGGGGGGGACAGGGGCCTACGAGCAGTACTTC	CASRSEGGTGAYEQYF
TRBV6-1	TRBJ2-7	-	many	TGTGCCAGCAGGAGGGACGGTGGGAATGTCTACGAGCAGTACTTC	CASRRDGGNVYEQYF
TRBV28	TRBJ2-7	-	-	TGTGCCAGCAGTTTATCGCCGGGGCCCTACGAGCAGTACTTC	CASSLSPGPYEQYF
TRBV10-3	TRBJ2-7	-	many	TGTGCCATCAGTGAGTCGAGGGTGCAGTACTTC	CAISESRVQYF
TRBV12-3/TRBV12-4	TRBJ2-2	TRBD2	many	TGTGCCAGCACCCTTGCTGGGGGGGTGAACACCGGGGAGCTGTTTTTT	CASTLAGGVNTGELFF
TRBV7-6	TRBJ2-1	-	many	TGTGCCAGCAGCTTCTCCGGGTTCTCCTACAATGAGCAGTTCTTC	CASSFSGFSYNEQFF
TRBV19	TRBJ1-1	-	-	TGTGCCAGTAGTATGACCTGGGAGCTGTTGAACACTGAAGCTTTCTTT	CASSMTWELLNTEAFF
TRBV21-1	TRBJ1-2	-	many	TGTGCCAGCACCCAGAAAGGGGGGGCGTTCTATGGCTACACCTTC	CASTQKGGAFYGYTF
TRBV20-1	TRBJ2-7	TRBD2	many	TGCAGTGCTACTAGACTAGCGGGAGTTTTCGAGCAGTACTTC	CSATRLAGVFEQYF
TRBV5-5	TRBJ2-7	-	many	TGTGCCAGCAGCTTGGGGGGACGGGCGAACTTCTACGAGCAGTACTTC	CASSLGGRANFYEQYF
TRBV10-3	TRBJ2-1	TRBD2	many	TGTGCCAGCAAAGGACTAGCGTCAAATGAGCAGTTCTTC	CASKGLASNEQFF
TRBV30	TRBJ1-6	-	many	TGTGCCTGGAGTCCACCGGATACAAATTCTTCACCCCTCCACTTT	CAWSPPDTNSSPLHF
TRBV5-1	TRBJ1-1	-	many	TGTGCCAGCAGCTCCGGGGCGGAGAATGAAGCTTTCTTT	CASSSGAENEAFF
TRBV6-6	TRBJ1-1	TRBD1	many	TGTGCCAGCAGGGGGGAGGGGGCCACTGAAGCTTTCTTT	CASRGEGATEAFF
TRBV6-5	TRBJ1-6	-	many	TGTGCCAGCAGTTACGGGGGGGGGGCCCTCCACTTT	CASSYGGGALHF
TRBV5-1	TRBJ2-1	TRBD2	many	TGCGCCAGCAGCTTGGATCCAGCGGGGGGAGGGAATGAGCAGTTCTTC	CASSLDPAGGGNEQFF
TRBV28	TRBJ2-7	-	-	TGTGCCAGCAGCCCTCAGGGTCAAAGATACGAGCAGTACTTC	CASSPQGQRYEQYF
TRBV3-1	TRBJ2-1	TRBD1	many	TGTGCCAGCAGCCTACTGGGACAGTACAATGAGCAGTTCTTC	CASSLLGQYNEQFF
TRBV13	TRBJ2-2	TRBD2	many	TGTGCCAGCAGCTTTCTAGCGGGGGGATCAACCGGGGAGCTGTTTTTT	CASSFLAGGSTGELFF
TRBV10-2	TRBJ2-3	-	many	TGCGCCAGCAGTGAGTCTTACAGCGCGAGCACAGATACGCAGTATTTT	CASSESYSASTDTQYF
TRBV2	TRBJ2-7	TRBD1	many	TGTGCCAGCAGCTTAAGGACAGGGACTTACGAGCAGTACTTC	CASSLRTGTYEQYF